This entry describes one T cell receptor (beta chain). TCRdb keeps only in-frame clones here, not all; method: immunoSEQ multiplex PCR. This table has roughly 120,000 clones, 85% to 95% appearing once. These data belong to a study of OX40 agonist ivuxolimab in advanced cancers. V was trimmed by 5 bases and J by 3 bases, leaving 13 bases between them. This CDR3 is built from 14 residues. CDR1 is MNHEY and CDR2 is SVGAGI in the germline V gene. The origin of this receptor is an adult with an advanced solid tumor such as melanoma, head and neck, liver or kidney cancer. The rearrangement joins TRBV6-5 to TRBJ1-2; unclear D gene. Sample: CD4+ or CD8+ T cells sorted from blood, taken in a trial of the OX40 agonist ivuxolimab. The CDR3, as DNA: TGTGCCAGCAGTACCCCATGGAGGGACTATGGCTACACCTTC. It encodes CASSTPWRDYGYTF.